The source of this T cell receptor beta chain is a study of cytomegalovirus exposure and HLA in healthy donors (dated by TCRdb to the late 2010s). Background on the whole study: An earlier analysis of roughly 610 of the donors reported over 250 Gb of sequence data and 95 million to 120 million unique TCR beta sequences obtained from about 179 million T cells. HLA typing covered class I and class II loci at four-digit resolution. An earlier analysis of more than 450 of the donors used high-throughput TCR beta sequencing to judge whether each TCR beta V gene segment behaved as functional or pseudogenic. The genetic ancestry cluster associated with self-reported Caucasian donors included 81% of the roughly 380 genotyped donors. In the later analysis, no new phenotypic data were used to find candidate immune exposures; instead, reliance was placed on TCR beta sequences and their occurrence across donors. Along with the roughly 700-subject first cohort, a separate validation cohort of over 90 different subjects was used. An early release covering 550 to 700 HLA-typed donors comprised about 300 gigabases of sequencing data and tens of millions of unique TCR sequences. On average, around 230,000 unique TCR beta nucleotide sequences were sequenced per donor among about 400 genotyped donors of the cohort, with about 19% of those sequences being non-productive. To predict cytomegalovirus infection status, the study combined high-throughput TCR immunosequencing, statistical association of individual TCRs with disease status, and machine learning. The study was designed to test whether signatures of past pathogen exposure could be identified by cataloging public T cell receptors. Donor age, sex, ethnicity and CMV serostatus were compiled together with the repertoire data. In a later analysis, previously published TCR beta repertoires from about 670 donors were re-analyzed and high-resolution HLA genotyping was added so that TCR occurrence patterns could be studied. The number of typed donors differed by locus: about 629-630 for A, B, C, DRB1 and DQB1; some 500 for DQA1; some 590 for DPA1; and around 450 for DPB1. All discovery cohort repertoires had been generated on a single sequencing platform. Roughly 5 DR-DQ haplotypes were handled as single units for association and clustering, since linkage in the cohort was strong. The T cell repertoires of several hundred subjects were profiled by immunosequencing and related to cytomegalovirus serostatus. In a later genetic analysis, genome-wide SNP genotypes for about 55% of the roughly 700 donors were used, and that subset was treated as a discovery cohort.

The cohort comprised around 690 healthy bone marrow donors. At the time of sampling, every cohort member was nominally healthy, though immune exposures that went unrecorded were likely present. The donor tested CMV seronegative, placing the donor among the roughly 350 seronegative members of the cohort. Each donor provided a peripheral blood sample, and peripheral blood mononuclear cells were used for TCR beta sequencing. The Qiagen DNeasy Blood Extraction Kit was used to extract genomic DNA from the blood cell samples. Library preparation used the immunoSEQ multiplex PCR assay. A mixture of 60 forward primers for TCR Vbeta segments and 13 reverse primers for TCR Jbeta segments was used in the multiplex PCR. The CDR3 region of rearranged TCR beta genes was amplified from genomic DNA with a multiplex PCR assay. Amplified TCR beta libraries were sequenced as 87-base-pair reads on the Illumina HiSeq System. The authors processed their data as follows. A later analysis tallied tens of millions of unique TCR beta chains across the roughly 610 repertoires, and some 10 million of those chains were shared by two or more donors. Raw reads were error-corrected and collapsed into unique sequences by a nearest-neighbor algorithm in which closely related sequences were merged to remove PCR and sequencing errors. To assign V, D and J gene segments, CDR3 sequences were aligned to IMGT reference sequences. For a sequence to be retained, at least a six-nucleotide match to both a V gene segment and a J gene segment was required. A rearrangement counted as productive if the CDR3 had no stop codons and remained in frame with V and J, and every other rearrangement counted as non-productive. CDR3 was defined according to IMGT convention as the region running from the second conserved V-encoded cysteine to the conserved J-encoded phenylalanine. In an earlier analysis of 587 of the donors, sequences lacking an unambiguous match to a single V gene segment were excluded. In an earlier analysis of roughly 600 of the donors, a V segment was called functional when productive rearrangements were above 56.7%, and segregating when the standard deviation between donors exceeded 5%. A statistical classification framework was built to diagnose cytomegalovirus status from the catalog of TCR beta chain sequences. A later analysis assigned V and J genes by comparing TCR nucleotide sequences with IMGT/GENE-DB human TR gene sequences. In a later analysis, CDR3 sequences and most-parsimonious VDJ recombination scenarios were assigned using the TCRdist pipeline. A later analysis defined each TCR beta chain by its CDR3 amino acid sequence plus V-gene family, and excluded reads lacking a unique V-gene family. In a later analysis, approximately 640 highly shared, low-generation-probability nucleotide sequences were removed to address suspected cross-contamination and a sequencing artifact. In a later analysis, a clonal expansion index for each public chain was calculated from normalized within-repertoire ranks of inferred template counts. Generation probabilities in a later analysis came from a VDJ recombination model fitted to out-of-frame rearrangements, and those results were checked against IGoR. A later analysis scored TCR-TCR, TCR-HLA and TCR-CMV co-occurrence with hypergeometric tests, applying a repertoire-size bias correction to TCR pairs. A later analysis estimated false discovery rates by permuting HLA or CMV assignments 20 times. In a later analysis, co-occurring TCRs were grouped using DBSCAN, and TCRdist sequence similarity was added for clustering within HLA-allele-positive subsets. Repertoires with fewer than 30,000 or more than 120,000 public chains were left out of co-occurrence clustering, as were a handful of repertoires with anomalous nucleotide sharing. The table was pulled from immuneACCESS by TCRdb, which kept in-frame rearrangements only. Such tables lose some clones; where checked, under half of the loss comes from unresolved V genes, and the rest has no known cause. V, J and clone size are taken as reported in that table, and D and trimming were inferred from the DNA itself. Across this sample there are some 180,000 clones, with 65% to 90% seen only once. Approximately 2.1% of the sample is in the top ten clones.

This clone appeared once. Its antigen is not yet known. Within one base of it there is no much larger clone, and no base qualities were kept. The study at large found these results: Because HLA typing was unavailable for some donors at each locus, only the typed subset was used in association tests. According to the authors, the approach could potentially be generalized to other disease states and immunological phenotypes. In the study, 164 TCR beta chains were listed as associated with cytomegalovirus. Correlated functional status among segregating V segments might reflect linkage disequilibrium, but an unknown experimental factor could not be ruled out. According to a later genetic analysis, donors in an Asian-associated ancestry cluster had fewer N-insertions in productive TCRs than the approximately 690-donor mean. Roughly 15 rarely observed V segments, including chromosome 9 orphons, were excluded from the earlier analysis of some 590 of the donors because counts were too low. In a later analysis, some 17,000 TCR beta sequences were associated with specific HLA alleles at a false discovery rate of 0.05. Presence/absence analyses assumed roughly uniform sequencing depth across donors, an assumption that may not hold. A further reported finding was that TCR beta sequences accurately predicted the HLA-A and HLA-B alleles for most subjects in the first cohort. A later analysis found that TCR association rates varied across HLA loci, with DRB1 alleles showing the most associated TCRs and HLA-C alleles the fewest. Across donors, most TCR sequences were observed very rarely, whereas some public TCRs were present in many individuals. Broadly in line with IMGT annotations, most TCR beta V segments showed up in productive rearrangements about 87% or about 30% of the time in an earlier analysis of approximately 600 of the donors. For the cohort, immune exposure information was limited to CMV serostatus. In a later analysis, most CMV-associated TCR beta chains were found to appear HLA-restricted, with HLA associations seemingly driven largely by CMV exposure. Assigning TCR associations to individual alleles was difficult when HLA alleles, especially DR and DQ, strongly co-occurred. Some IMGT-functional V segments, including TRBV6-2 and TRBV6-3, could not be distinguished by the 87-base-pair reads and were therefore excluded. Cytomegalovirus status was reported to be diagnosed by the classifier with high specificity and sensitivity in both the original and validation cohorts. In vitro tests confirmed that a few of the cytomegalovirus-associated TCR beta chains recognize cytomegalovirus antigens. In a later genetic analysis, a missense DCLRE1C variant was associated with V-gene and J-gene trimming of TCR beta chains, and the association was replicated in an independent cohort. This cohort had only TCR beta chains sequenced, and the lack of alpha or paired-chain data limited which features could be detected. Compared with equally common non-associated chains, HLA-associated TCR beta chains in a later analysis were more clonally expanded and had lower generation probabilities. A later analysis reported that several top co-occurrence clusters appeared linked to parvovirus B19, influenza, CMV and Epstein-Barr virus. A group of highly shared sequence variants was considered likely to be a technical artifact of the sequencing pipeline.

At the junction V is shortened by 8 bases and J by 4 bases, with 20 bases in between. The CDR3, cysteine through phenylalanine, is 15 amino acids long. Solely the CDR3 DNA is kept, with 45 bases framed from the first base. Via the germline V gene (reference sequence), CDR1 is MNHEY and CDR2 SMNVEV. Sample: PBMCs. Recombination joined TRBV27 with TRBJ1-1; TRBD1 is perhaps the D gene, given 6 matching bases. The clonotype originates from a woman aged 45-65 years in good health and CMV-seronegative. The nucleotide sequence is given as TGTGCCAGCCAGGGGAGGGTAGTCAGACCCACTGAAGCTTTCTTT. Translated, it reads CASQGRVVRPTEAFF.